The entry below describes one TCR beta chain. From germline, CDR1 is SEHNR and CDR2 FQNEAQ (reference sequence). Trimming removed 4 bases at V and 1 base at J, with 8 bases between. CDR3 length: 15 residues. Sequencing of TCR beta covered CD8+ and CD4+ T cells obtained from blood. When the RNA was reverse transcribed, random hexamers were used with an input of about 0.5 to 1 ug. TCR beta CDR3 was amplified by immunoSEQ multiplex PCR. This amplification extended across 54 Vbeta and 13 Jbeta segments. TCRdb redid the calling of the immunoSEQ multiplex PCR reads with MiXCR, one entry per CDR3 protein. The sample consists of tens of thousands of distinct CDR3 sequences, around 94% of them appearing once. The data are from a study of CD8 T cells in Susac syndrome.

The sample consisted of CD8+ T cells from PBMCs. The chain has TRBV7-9 and TRBJ2-6; D is unclear. The sequence came from a human donor in good health. In nucleotides, the CDR3 is TGTGCCAGCAGCTCCACACTATCTGGGGCCAACGTCCTGACTTTC. This sequence encodes CASSSTLSGANVLTF.